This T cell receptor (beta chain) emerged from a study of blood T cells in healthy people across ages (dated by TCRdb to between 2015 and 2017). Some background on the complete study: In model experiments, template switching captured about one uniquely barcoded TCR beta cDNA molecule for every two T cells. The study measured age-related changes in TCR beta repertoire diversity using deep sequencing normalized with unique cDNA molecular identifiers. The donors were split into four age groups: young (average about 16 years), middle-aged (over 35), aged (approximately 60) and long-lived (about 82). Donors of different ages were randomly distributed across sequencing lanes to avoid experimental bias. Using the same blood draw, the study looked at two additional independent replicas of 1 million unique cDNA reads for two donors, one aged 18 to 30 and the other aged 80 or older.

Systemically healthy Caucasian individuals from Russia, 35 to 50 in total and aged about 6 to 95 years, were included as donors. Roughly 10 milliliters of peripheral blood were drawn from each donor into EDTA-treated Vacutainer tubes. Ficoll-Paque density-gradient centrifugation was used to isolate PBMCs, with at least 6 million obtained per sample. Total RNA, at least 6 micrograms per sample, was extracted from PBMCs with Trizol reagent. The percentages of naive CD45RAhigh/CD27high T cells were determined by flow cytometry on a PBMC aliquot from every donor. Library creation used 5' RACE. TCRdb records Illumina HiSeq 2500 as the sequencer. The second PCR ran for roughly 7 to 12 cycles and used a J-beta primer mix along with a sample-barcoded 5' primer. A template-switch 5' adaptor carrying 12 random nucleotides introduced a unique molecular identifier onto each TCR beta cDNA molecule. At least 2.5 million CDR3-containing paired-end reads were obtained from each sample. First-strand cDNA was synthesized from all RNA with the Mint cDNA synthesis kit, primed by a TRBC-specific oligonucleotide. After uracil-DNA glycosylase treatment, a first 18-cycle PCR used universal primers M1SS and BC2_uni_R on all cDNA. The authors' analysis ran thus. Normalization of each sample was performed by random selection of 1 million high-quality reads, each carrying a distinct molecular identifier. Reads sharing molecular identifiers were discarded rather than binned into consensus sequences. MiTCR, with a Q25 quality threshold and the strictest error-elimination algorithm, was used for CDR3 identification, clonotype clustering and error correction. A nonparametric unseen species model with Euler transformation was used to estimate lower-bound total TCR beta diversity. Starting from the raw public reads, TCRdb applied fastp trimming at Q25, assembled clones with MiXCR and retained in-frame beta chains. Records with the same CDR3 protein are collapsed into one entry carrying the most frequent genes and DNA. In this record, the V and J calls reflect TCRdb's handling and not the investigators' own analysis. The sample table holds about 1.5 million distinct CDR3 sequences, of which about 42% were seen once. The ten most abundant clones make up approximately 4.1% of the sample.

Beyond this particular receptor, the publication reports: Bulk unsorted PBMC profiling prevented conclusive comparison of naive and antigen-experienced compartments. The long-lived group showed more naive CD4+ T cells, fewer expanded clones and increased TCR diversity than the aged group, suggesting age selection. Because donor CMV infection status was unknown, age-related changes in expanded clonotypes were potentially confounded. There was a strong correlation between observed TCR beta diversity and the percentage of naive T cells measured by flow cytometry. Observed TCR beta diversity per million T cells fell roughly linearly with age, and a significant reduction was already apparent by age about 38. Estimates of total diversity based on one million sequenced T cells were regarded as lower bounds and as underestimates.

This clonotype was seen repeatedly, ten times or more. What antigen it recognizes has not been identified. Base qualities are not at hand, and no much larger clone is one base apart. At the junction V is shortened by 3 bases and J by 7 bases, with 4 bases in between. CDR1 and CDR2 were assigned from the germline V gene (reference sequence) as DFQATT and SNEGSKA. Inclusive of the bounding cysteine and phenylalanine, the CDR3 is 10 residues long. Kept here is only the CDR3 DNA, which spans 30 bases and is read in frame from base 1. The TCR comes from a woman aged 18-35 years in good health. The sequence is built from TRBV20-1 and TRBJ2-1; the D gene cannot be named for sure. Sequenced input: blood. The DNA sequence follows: TGCAGTGCTAGCAGGAATGAGCAGTTCTTC. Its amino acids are CSASRNEQFF.